Listed here are 27 T cell receptor beta chains from one sample, sequenced in a study of T cells in Graves' hyperthyroidism and ophthalmopathy. The CDR3 regions of TCR beta were amplified from RNA transcripts. HTBI primers were the set used in a first-round RT-PCR of the TCR CDR3. TCRdb called the multiplex PCR reads again in MiXCR, with one record for every CDR3 protein. The sample has about 380,000 distinct CDR3 sequences, about 18% seen once. Sequenced sample: blood. These receptors were obtained from a man younger than 35 with Graves' ophthalmopathy.

The J gene is TRBJ2-2, the V gene TRBV4-1; D is unresolved. The assigned J gene may be wrong: the sequence end matches TRBJ1-1 better. The CDR3 loop spans 13 amino acids. The germline CDR1 and CDR2 sequences are MGHRA and YSYEKL. The CDR3 sequence: CASSQDEVFRAFF. The CDR3 bases are TGCGCCAGCAGCCAAGATGAGGTTTTCAGAGCTTTCTTT.

V is TRBV5-6 and J is TRBJ2-3, with D perhaps matching TRBD1 (5 bases). The CDR3 extends over 14 amino acids. Trimming left V 5 bases short and J 0 bases short, with 10 bases between. Germline loops: CDR1 SGHDT, CDR2 YYEEEE. This chain's CDR3 is CASRIRVSTDTQYF. The CDR3 DNA follows: TGTGCCAGCAGGATCAGGGTTAGCACAGATACGCAGTATTTT. The full variable domain, in which reference TRBV5-6 and TRBJ2-3 provide the parts outside the CDR3, is DAGVTQSPTHLIKTRGQQVTLRCSPKSGHDTVSWYQQALGQGPQFIFQYYEEEERQRGNFPDRFSGHQFPNYSSELNVNALLLGDSALYLCASRIRVSTDTQYFGPGTRLTVL.

CDR3 loop: CATSMVEQYF. For the CDR3, the DNA is TGTGCCACCAGTATGGTAGAGCAGTACTTC. The gene calls are TRBV24-1 and TRBJ2-7; no reliable D call. The germline CDR1 and CDR2 sequences are KGHDR and SFDVKD. This CDR3 spans 10 amino acids. Trimming removed 6 bases at V and 7 bases at J, with 6 bases between.

This clonotype was seen at least ten times. A read error may produce the germline difference seen at one junction end. CDR3 region: CASSPGTYNEQFF. The CDR3 DNA is TGTGCCAGCAGCCCCGGAACCTACAATGAGCAGTTCTTC. This chain connects TRBV5-1 to TRBJ2-1, with D unclear. The CDR3 contains 13 residues. Germline CDR1 is SGHRS and CDR2 is YFSETQ.

This clonotype was detected many times. The genes are TRBV2 and TRBJ1-1; no clear D. V lost 7 bases and J lost 4, with 13 bases in between. The CDR3 runs 13 residues. The germline V gene encodes CDR1 SNHLY and CDR2 FYNNEI. The CDR3 DNA reads TGTGCCAGCACGGAGGGATGGGGCACTGAAGCTTTCTTT. Protein sequence: CASTEGWGTEAFF.

This clonotype was counted only a few times. As DNA, the CDR3 is TGCGCCAGCAGCACGGACCCAGCAACTAATGAAAAACTGTTTTTT. Protein: CASSTDPATNEKLFF. This chain joins TRBV4-1 and TRBJ1-4; D is undetermined. CDR1 is MGHRA, CDR2 YSYEKL, per germline. The CDR3 is 15 residues long. V lost 5 bases to trimming and J lost 0 bases, with 10 bases between them.

This clonotype was seen a few times. The chain links TRBV3-1 to TRBJ1-1, with D uncertain. The CDR3 covers 18 residues. Trimming left V 2 bases short and J 3 bases short, with 22 bases between. Germline assignment: CDR1 LGHDT and CDR2 YNNKEL (reference sequence). The DNA for the CDR3 is TGTGCCAGCAGCCAACCCCCTTTGACGGCGGCTGTTGACACTGAAGCTTTCTTT. Its translation is CASSQPPLTAAVDTEAFF.

This clonotype appeared a few times. The V gene is TRBV11-2, the J gene TRBJ2-7; weak D call: TRBD1 (6 bases). Trimming stripped 2 bases from V and 3 bases from J, with 14 bases between. Germline V gene lookup returns CDR1 SGHAT and CDR2 FQNNGV. There are 15 residues in the CDR3. The CDR3 sequence is CASSLSQGNVYEQYF. The CDR3 DNA reads as TGTGCCAGCAGCTTATCACAGGGAAACGTCTACGAGCAGTACTTC.

The chain employs TRBV6-1 and TRBJ1-3, with 7 bases lining up with TRBD1. J lost 3 bases, V lost 6 bases, and 8 bases had no gene match. The CDR3 consists of 15 residues. CDR1 is MNHNS, CDR2 SASEGT, per germline. The CDR3: CASSQTGTDGNTIYF. The CDR3 DNA follows: TGTGCCAGCAGCCAAACCGGGACAGATGGAAACACCATATATTTT.

This clonotype was detected many times. V and J are TRBV7-9 and TRBJ1-4, with a weak D call TRBD1 (6 bases). CDR1 is SEHNR, CDR2 FQNEAQ, per germline (reference sequence). V lost 1 base and J 8 bases, leaving 17 bases between the germline ends. The CDR3 has 16 amino acids. In DNA, the CDR3 is TGTGCCAGCAGCTTAGGGGCCGGATGGGGGCAGGAAAAACTGTTTTTT. Encoded protein: CASSLGAGWGQEKLFF.

The J gene is TRBJ1-2, the V gene TRBV28; 9 nucleotides line up with TRBD1. This CDR3 region has 18 residues. The V segment lost 10 bases and the J segment 0 bases; nucleotides outside the gene matches: 18. Germline V gene lookup returns CDR1 MDHEN and CDR2 SYDVKM. The CDR3 protein is CATIKEQGAWGANYGYTF. Written as DNA, the CDR3 is TGTGCCACCATCAAAGAACAGGGGGCCTGGGGAGCTAACTATGGCTACACCTTC.

This clonotype was seen ten or more times. The chain carries TRBV11-1 and TRBJ2-7, with no clear D. With 3 bases removed from V and 4 bases from J, the gap between germline ends came to 13 bases. CDR3 length: 14 amino acids. Germline CDR1 is SGHAT and CDR2 is FQDESV (reference sequence). This CDR3 is CASSFEGSMYEQYF. In DNA, the CDR3 is TGTGCCAGCAGCTTTGAAGGGTCAATGTACGAGCAGTACTTC.

Details on this clonotype: A much larger clone is a single base away; this may be a read error. The chain couples TRBV10-3 to TRBJ2-7; D not resolved. CDR3 size: 12 residues. Looked up from germline, CDR1 is ENHRY and CDR2 is SYGVKD. Trimming removed 4 bases at V and 9 bases at J, with 13 bases between. The CDR3 spells CAISGQLVGQYF. The CDR3 nucleotides are TGTGCCATCAGTGGCCAGTTAGTAGGGCAGTACTTC.

This clonotype was recorded at least ten times. This chain links TRBV11-2 with TRBJ2-7; D remains ambiguous. The length of the CDR3 is 12 residues. Trimming stripped 5 bases from V and 4 bases from J, with 9 bases between. The germline CDR1 and CDR2 sequences are SGHAT and FQNNGV. The DNA for the CDR3 is TGTGCCAGCAGCCTCCTTTCTTACGAGCAGTACTTC. Translation: CASSLLSYEQYF.

This clonotype was seen at least ten times. This chain joins TRBV6-1 and TRBJ2-3, with D unresolved. The CDR3 is 13 residues long. Germline V gene data show CDR1 as MNHNS and CDR2 as SASEGT. With 10 bases removed from V and 1 base from J, the gap between germline ends came to 12 bases. The CDR3 DNA reads as TGTGCCACCGGGTACCCAGGCACAGATACGCAGTATTTT. As protein: CATGYPGTDTQYF.

This clonotype was observed many times. V is TRBV27 and J is TRBJ2-1, with D perhaps matching TRBD1 (6 bases). The germline CDR1 and CDR2 sequences are MNHEY and SMNVEV (reference sequence). V was pared by 3 bases and J by 5 bases, with 11 bases between. The CDR3 consists of 14 residues. The CDR3 DNA follows: TGTGCCAGCAGTTTGGCAGGGGCCAACAATGAGCAGTTCTTC. Its protein product is CASSLAGANNEQFF.

The V call is TRBV5-1, the J call TRBJ2-1, with D possibly called TRBD1 or TRBD2 (6 bases each). Germline CDR1 and CDR2: SGHRS and YFSETQ. Between the trimmed V and J ends, which lost 1 base and 0 bases, there was a span of 14 bases. CDR3 length: 17 amino acids. DNA for the CDR3: TGCGCCAGCAGCTTGAGACTAGGGGGAGGCTCCTACAATGAGCAGTTCTTC. Translation gives CASSLRLGGGSYNEQFF.

This clonotype was recorded at least ten times. The gene calls are TRBV5-1 and TRBJ2-2; the match to TRBD1 covers 10 bases. V was clipped by 0 bases and J by 6 bases; unmatched bases: 5. Germline values: CDR1 SGHRS, CDR2 YFSETQ. The CDR3 contains 16 residues. CDR3 protein: CASSLAGGQGPGELFF. In DNA, the CDR3 is TGCGCCAGCAGCTTGGCCGGGGGACAGGGGCCCGGGGAGCTGTTTTTT.

This clonotype has a count of ten or more. The J gene is TRBJ1-5, the V gene TRBV28; 12 bases are a match to TRBD1. Germline loops: CDR1 MDHEN, CDR2 SYDVKM. The CDR3 runs 14 residues. Trimming removed 5 bases from V and 6 bases from J; junction bases left unmatched: 2. CDR3 DNA: TGTGCCAGCAGTAGGGACAGGGGGCGTCAGCCCCAGCATTTT. It specifies CASSRDRGRQPQHF.

This clonotype came up many times. The V call is TRBV6-5, the J call TRBJ2-1; tentatively, D is TRBD1 or TRBD2 (5 bases each). The CDR3 sequence is 16 residues long. Germline CDR1 MNHEY, CDR2 SVGAGI. Trimming pared 4 bases from V and 7 bases from J, leaving 20 bases between. The DNA of the CDR3 is TGTGCCAGCAGTTCCTACACCGGGACCGCGAATAATGAGCAGTTCTTC. Its protein is CASSSYTGTANNEQFF.

This clonotype has a count of ten or more. V gene TRBV12-3 or TRBV12-4 combines with J gene TRBJ2-1, with D maybe TRBD1 (6 bases). V lost 5 bases and J lost 8, with 10 bases in between. The CDR3 runs 12 residues. The CDR3 region is CASSHRVHEQFF. The CDR3 DNA is TGTGCCAGCAGTCACAGGGTCCATGAGCAGTTCTTC.

The chain carries TRBV2 and TRBJ2-5, with TRBD1 identical over 10 bases. The CDR3 spans 14 residues. Germline assignment: CDR1 SNHLY and CDR2 FYNNEI. The trim removed 6 bases at V and 5 bases at J, leaving 6 bases unmatched. Here the CDR3 DNA reads TGTGCCAGCAGGGGCGGGACAGGGGTCGAGACCCAGTACTTC. It specifies CASRGGTGVETQYF. Filled out from reference TRBV2 and TRBJ2-5, the complete variable domain reads EPEVTQTPSHQVTQMGQEVILRCVPISNHLYFYWYRQILGQKVEFLVSFYNNEISEKSEIFDDQFSVERPDGSNFTLKIRSTKLEDSAMYFCASRGGTGVETQYFGPGTRLLVL.

As concerns this clonotype: A clone one base away is much larger, so this may be a read error. The genes are TRBV10-3 and TRBJ1-2, with 10 bases aligning to TRBD1. Germline V CDR1 and CDR2: ENHRY, SYGVKD. The CDR3 contains 15 residues. The CDR3 reads CATSDPDRGNYGYTF. Here the CDR3 DNA reads TGTGCCACCAGTGACCCGGACAGGGGGAACTATGGCTACACCTTC.

This clonotype was picked up many times. This chain links TRBV5-1 with TRBJ2-4; D not resolved. Deletions cut 0 bases from V and 5 bases from J, with 9 bases between. The V gene's germline CDR1 is SGHRS and CDR2 YFSETQ. The CDR3 runs 14 residues. The CDR3 DNA reads TGCGCCAGCAGCTTGGAAGGGATGCAAAACATTCAGTACTTC. Its protein is CASSLEGMQNIQYF. The complete variable domain, with remaining parts taken from reference TRBV5-1 and TRBJ2-4, reads KAGVTQTPRYLIKTRGQQVTLSCSPISGHRSVSWYQQTPGQGLQFLFEYFSETQRNKGNFPGRFSGRQFSNSRSEMNVSTLELGDSALYLCASSLEGMQNIQYFGAGTRLSVL.

This clonotype was detected once. The CDR3 spells CASSFFIAGVNTGELFF. DNA for the CDR3: TGTGCCAGCAGTTTTTTTATAGCGGGGGTAAACACCGGGGAGCTGTTTTTT. The chain has TRBV28 and TRBJ2-2; 9 nucleotides align to TRBD2. Germline-derived CDR1 and CDR2 are MDHEN and SYDVKM. The CDR3 is 17 amino acids. V was pared by 3 bases and J by 2 bases, with 7 bases of the junction left unmatched.

This clonotype was recorded many times. The chain couples TRBV6-1 to TRBJ2-1; D possibly corresponds to TRBD2 (5 bases). The V and J ends lost 2 bases and 6 bases respectively, with 17 bases between them. The germline gives CDR1 MNHNS, CDR2 SASEGT. This CDR3 comprises 16 residues. This chain's CDR3 is CASSENLPGIGNEQFF. The CDR3 bases are TGTGCCAGCAGTGAAAACCTCCCGGGAATAGGCAATGAGCAGTTCTTC.

The table lists this clonotype with a few counts. The chain joins TRBV5-1 to TRBJ1-2, with TRBD1 matching 7 bases. V was clipped by 0 bases and J by 6 bases; unmatched bases: 5. CDR3 size: 14 residues. Germline lookup yields CDR1 SGHRS and CDR2 YFSETQ. The CDR3 is CASSLGDREDGYTF. As DNA, the CDR3 is TGCGCCAGCAGCTTGGGTGACAGGGAAGATGGCTACACCTTC. Variable domain in full (rest from reference TRBV5-1 and TRBJ1-2): KAGVTQTPRYLIKTRGQQVTLSCSPISGHRSVSWYQQTPGQGLQFLFEYFSETQRNKGNFPGRFSGRQFSNSRSEMNVSTLELGDSALYLCASSLGDREDGYTFGSGTRLTVV.